This entry describes one T cell receptor beta chain. Germline V gives CDR1 SGHTA, CDR2 FQGNSA. J was trimmed by 8 bases and V by 3 bases; bases with no gene match: 9. The CDR3 is 16 residues long. Combining iRepertoire HTBI primers with Arm-PCR of CDR3 regions, the authors built TCR beta libraries. TCRdb recomputed calls from the multiplex PCR reads with MiXCR, one row per CDR3 protein. This table has about 620,000 distinct CDR3 sequences, less than 20% appearing once. Time point defined: newly diagnosed GD, antithyroid drugs for less than 3 months. The TCR library was prepared using RNA isolated from PBMCs. These data come from a study of regulatory T cells in long-lasting Graves disease. The same sample was also studied in work on T cells in Graves' hyperthyroidism and ophthalmopathy.

The chain recombines TRBV7-2 with TRBJ1-4; TRBD1 matches 10 bases. Sequencing used peripheral blood mononuclear cells (PBMCs), obtained at new diagnosis, from a patient treated with antithyroid drugs. This sequence originates from a woman aged 25 to 39 with Graves disease. DNA for the CDR3: TGTGCCAGCAGCTTTTTAGTGGGACAGGGGCAAGAAAAACTGTTTTTT. This gives the protein CASSFLVGQGQEKLFF.